The present T cell receptor beta chain was sequenced within a study of human T cells and chemical hapten exposure. About the study: Patch tests put 0.01% DPC on the upper back, and the results were checked at 6 days. Broader study findings: TCRs whose frequency exceeded 1 in 1000 remained the same following DPC sensitization. The donor cohort had alopecia, so its immune response may not match that of healthy people.

MiXCR, run by TCRdb on the RACE reads, gives a single entry per CDR3 protein. Of 95,000 to 100,000 distinct CDR3 sequences listed, 10% to 13% were seen once; the top ten hold under 3.5%. This CDR3 is built from 15 residues. Looked up from germline, CDR1 is PRHDT and CDR2 is FYEKMQ (reference sequence). V gave up 5 bases and J gave up 6 bases, with 16 bases separating them. In regard to this clonotype: Its target is not known.

This sample's time point: pre-sensitization, week 0. As for treatment: therapeutic diphenylcyclopropenone sensitization with weekly scalp DPC. Total RNA extraction was carried out from unfractionated whole blood. Source: whole blood, taken in connection with sensitization to the hapten diphenylcyclopropenone (DPC). J is TRBJ2-2 and V is TRBV13; tentative D call: TRBD2 (6 bases). This clonotype was sampled from a woman aged 60-75 years with alopecia areata. Some clones in this sample may be carry-over from other donors' samples. CDR3 nucleotides: TGTGCCAGCAGCGCAGGGCGGCGGGGATCCGGGGAGCTGTTTTTT. Amino acid sequence: CASSAGRRGSGELFF.